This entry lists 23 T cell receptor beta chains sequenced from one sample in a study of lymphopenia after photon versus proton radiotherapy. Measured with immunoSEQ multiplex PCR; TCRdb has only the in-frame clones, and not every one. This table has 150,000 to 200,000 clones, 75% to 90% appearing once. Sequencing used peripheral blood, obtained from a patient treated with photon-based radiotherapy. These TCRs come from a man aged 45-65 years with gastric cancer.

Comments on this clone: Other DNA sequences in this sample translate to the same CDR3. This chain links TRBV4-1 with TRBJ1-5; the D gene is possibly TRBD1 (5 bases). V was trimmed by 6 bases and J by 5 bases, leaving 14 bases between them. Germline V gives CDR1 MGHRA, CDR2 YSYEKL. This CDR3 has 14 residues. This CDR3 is CASSRTGGDQPQHF. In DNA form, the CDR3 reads TGCGCCAGCAGTCGGACGGGGGGGGATCAGCCCCAGCATTTT.

The CDR3 loop reads CASSSPPETQYF. The CDR3 DNA follows: TGTGCCAGCAGCTCCCCCCCCGAGACCCAGTACTTC. The genes are TRBV7-2 and TRBJ2-5; D call uncertain. Germline-derived CDR1 and CDR2 are SGHTA and FQGNSA. The CDR3 contains 12 residues. V shed 4 bases and J shed 5 bases, with 8 bases lying between them.

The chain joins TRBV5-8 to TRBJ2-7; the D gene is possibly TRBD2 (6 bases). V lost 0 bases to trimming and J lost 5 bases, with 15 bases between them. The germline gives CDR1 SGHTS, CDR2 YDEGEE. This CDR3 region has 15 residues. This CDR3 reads CASSLVTGGSDEQYF. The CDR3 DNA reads TGTGCCAGCAGCTTGGTTACTGGGGGGAGCGACGAGCAGTACTTC.

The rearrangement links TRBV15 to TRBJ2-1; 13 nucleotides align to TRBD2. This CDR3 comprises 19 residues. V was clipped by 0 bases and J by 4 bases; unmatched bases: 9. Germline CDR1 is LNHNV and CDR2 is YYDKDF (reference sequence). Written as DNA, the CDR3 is TGTGCCACCAGCAGAGATCCCCGACTAGCGGGAGGAGGGTACAATGAGCAGTTCTTC. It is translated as CATSRDPRLAGGGYNEQFF.

In DNA, the CDR3 is TGTGCCAGCAGCTTAGCATATGCCGATAGCAATCAGCCCCAGCATTTT. This translates into CASSLAYADSNQPQHF. The chain is built from TRBV7-8 and TRBJ1-5; no reliable D call. CDR3 length: 16 amino acids. Germline values: CDR1 SGHVS, CDR2 FQNEAQ. V dropped 0 bases and J dropped 0 bases, with 9 bases sitting between them.

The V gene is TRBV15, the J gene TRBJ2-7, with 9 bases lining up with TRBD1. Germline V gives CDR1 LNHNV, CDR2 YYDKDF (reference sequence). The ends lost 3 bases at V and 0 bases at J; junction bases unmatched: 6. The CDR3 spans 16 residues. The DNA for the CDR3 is TGTGCCACCAGCAGTATACGACAGGGGGGCTCCTACGAGCAGTACTTC. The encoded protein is CATSSIRQGGSYEQYF.

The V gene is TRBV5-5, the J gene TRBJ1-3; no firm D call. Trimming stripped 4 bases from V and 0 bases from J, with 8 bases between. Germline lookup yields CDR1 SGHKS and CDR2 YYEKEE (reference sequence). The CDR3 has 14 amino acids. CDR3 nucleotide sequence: TGTGCCAGCAGCCGAGGGTTCTCTGGAAACACCATATATTTT. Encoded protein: CASSRGFSGNTIYF.

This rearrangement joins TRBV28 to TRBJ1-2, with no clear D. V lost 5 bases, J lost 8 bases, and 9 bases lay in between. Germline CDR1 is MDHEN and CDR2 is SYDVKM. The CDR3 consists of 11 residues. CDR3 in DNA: TGTGCCAGCAGTCCCCAGCGGGGCTACACCTTC. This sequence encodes CASSPQRGYTF.

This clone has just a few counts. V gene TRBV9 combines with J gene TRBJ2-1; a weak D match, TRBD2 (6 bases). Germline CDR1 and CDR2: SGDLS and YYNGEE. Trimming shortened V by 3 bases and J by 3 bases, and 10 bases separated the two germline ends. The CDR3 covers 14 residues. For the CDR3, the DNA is TGTGCCAGCAGCGGGAGGGCCCTCTACAATGAGCAGTTCTTC. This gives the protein CASSGRALYNEQFF. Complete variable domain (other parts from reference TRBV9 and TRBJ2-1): DSGVTQTPKHLITATGQRVTLRCSPRSGDLSVYWYQQSLDQGLQFLIQYYNGEERAKGNILERFSAQQFPDLHSELNLSSLELGDSALYFCASSGRALYNEQFFGPGTRLTVL.

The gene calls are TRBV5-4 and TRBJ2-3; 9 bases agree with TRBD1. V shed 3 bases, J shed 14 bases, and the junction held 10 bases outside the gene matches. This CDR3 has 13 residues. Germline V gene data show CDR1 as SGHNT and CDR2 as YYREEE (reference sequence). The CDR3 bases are TGTGCCAGCAGCTCCGGGACAGGGACAAACGGGTATTTT. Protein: CASSSGTGTNGYF.

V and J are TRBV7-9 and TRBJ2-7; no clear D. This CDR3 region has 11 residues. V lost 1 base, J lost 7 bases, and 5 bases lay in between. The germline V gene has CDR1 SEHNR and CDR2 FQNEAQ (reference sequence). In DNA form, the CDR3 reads TGTGCCAGCAGCTTAGTACGGGAGCAGTACTTC. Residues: CASSLVREQYF. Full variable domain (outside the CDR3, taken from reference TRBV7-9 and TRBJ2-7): DTGVSQNPRHKITKRGQNVTFRCDPISEHNRLYWYRQTLGQGPEFLTYFQNEAQLEKSRLLSDRFSAERPKGSFSTLEIQRTEQGDSAMYLCASSLVREQYFGPGTRLTVT.

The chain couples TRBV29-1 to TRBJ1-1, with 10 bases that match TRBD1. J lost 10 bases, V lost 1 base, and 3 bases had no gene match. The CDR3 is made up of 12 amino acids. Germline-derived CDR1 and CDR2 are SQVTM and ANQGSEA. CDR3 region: CSVEGQGATAFF. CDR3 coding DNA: TGCAGCGTTGAAGGACAGGGGGCGACAGCTTTCTTT.

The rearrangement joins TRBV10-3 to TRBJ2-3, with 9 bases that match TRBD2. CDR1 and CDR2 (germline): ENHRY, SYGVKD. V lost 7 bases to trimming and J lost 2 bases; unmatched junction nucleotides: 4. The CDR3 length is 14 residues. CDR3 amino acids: CAIMPGLATDTQYF. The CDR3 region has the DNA TGTGCCATCATGCCGGGACTAGCCACAGATACGCAGTATTTT.

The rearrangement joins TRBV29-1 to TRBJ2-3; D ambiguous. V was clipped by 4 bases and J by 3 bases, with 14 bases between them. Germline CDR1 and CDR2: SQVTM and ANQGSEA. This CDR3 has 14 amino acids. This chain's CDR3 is CSVGAWPMTDTQYF. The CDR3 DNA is TGCAGCGTTGGGGCCTGGCCGATGACAGATACGCAGTATTTT.

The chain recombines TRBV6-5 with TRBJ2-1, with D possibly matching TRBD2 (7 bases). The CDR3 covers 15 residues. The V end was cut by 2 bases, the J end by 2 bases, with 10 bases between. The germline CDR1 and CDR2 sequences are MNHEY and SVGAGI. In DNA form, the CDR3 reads TGTGCCAGCAGTTACGGGGGGGCGGCCTACAATGAGCAGTTCTTC. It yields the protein CASSYGGAAYNEQFF.

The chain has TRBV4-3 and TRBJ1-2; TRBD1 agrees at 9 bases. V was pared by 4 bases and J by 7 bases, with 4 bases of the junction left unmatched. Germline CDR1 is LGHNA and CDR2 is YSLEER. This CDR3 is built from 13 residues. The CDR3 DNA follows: TGCGCCAGCAGCCCCGGGACAGGGAGTGGCTACACCTTC. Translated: CASSPGTGSGYTF.

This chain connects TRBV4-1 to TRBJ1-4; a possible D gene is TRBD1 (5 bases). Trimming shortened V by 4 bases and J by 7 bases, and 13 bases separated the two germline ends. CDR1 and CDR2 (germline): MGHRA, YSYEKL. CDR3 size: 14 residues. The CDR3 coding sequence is TGCGCCAGCAGCCCCGGGACCCGGCGTGAAAAACTGTTTTTT. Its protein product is CASSPGTRREKLFF.

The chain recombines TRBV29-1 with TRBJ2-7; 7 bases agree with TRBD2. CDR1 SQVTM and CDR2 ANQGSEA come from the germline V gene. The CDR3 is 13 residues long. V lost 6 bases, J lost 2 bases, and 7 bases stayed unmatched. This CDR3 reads CSVRGDPPYEQYF. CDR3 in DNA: TGCAGCGTACGGGGGGACCCGCCCTACGAGCAGTACTTC.

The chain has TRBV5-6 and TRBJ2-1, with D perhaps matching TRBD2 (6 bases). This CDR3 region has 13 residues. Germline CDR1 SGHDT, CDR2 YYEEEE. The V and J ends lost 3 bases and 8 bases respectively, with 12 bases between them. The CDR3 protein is CASSWSGGHEQFF. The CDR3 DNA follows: TGTGCCAGCAGCTGGTCCGGGGGTCATGAGCAGTTCTTC.

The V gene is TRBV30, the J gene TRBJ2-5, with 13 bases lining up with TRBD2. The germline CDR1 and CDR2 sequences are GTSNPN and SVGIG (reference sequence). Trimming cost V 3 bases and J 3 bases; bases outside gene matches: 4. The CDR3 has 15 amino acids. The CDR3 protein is CAWSAGTSGKETQYF. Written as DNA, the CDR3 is TGTGCCTGGAGCGCTGGGACTAGCGGGAAAGAGACCCAGTACTTC.

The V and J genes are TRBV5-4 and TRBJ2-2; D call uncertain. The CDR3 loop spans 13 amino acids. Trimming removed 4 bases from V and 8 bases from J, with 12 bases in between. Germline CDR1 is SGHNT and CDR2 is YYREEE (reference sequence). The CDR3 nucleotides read TGTGCCAGCAGCGAAATGTGGTCAGGGGAGCTGTTTTTT. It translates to CASSEMWSGELFF.

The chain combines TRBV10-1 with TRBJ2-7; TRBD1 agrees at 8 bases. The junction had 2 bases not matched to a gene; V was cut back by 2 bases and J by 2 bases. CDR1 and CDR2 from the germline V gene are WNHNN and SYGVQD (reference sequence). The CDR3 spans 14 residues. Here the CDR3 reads CASSEEDRAYEQYF. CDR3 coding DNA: TGCGCCAGCAGTGAGGAGGACAGGGCCTACGAGCAGTACTTC.

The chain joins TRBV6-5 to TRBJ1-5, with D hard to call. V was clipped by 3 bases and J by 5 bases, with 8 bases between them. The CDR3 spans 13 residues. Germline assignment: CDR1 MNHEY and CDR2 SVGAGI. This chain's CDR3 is CASSYFPDQPQHF. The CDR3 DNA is TGTGCCAGCAGTTATTTTCCGGATCAGCCCCAGCATTTT.